Each of the 17 T cell receptor beta chains below was sequenced from the same sample in a study of blood T cells in healthy people across ages. Together with a sample-barcoded 5' primer, a J-beta primer mix was included in a second PCR lasting about 7 to 12 cycles. TCRdb recomputed calls from the 5' RACE reads with MiXCR, one row per CDR3 protein. Here the sample spans 1.5 million to 2 million distinct CDR3 sequences, around 50% being singletons. The sequenced sample consisted of blood. Receptors originate from a woman in her 40s in good health.

This rearrangement joins TRBV12-3 or TRBV12-4 to TRBJ2-5, with 8 bases fitting TRBD2. The J segment lost 1 base and the V segment lost 8 bases, leaving 9 bases of the junction unmatched. This CDR3 spans 15 amino acids. Here the CDR3 DNA reads TGTGCCAGCGGACCCACGGGAGGGCGCCAAGAGACCCAGTACTTC. This translates into CASGPTGGRQETQYF.

The chain uses TRBV5-1 and TRBJ1-4; D unresolved. Between the trimmed V and J ends, which lost 4 bases and 7 bases, there was a span of 14 bases. Germline V gene data show CDR1 as SGHRS and CDR2 as YFSETQ. There are 14 residues in the CDR3. CDR3 DNA: TGCGCCAGCAGCCTGCGGTCAGGTGGTGAAAAACTGTTTTTT. Protein sequence: CASSLRSGGEKLFF.

Comment on this clonotype: A junction boundary mismatches the germline segment, possibly from a read error. The CDR3, as DNA: TGTGCCAGCAGCTCCACCAGTAGACCGGAGCGGTTCTTC. It codes for CASSSTSRPERFF. The chain employs TRBV7-2 and TRBJ2-1; D not resolved. This CDR3 comprises 13 residues. Germline-derived CDR1 and CDR2 are SGHTA and FQGNSA.

This clonotype was seen more than once but under ten times. The V call is TRBV20-1, the J call TRBJ2-7; no clear D gene. The germline V and J ends were trimmed by 4 bases and 3 bases, with 13 bases remaining between them. Germline V CDR1 and CDR2: DFQATT, SNEGSKA (reference sequence). The CDR3 contains 13 residues. The DNA of the CDR3 is TGCAGTGCTAAGGACGTGGGAAACTACGAGCAGTACTTC. This sequence encodes CSAKDVGNYEQYF.

The chain has TRBV10-3 and TRBJ1-1, with D possibly being TRBD1 (5 bases). The V gene lost 4 bases and the J gene lost 4 bases, with 13 bases spanning the gap. The germline V gene has CDR1 ENHRY and CDR2 SYGVKD. The CDR3 length is 14 residues. CDR3 DNA: TGTGCCATCAGTGGGGACGGTTTGGTCACTGAAGCTTTCTTT. The encoded protein is CAISGDGLVTEAFF.

The sample holds a few counts of this clonotype. The chain recombines TRBV3-1 with TRBJ2-7; 7 bases fit TRBD2. Trimming at V came to 3 bases and at J to 12 bases, leaving 5 bases not matched to a gene. CDR1 and CDR2 from the germline V gene are LGHDT and YNNKEL (reference sequence). The CDR3 has 11 residues. Here the CDR3 DNA reads TGTGCCAGCAGCCACGGACTAGGGCTGTACTTC. Translating gives CASSHGLGLYF.

This chain joins TRBV24-1 and TRBJ1-5; TRBD1 might be the D (6 bases). This CDR3 has 14 residues. Germline V gene lookup returns CDR1 KGHDR and CDR2 SFDVKD. Trimming stripped 4 bases from V and 1 base from J, with 7 bases between. The CDR3 loop is CATSEDRSNQPQHF. Written as DNA, the CDR3 is TGTGCCACCAGTGAGGACAGAAGCAATCAGCCCCAGCATTTT.

The chain couples TRBV7-2 to TRBJ2-7, with a possible D match to TRBD2 (5 bases). Germline V lookup: CDR1 SGHTA, CDR2 FQGNSA. V was cut by 2 bases and J by 1 base, with 9 bases left in between. The CDR3 is 14 residues long. The CDR3 reads CASSLHSVSYEQYF. As DNA, the CDR3 is TGTGCCAGCAGCTTACATAGCGTTTCCTACGAGCAGTACTTC.

The chain couples TRBV7-2 to TRBJ1-3, with D possibly TRBD1 on 5 matching bases. The CDR3 loop spans 16 amino acids. The V gene's germline CDR1 is SGHTA and CDR2 FQGNSA. The ends were cut back, 3 bases at V and 0 bases at J, with 12 bases in the middle. The CDR3, as DNA: TGTGCCAGCAGCTTGGTACAGGTCAGCTCTGGAAACACCATATATTTT. Its protein product is CASSLVQVSSGNTIYF. The full variable domain, completed using reference TRBV7-2 and TRBJ1-3, is GAGVSQSPSNKVTEKGKDVELRCDPISGHTALYWYRQSLGQGLEFLIYFQGNSAPDKSGLPSDRFSAERTGGSVSTLTIQRTQQEDSAVYLCASSLVQVSSGNTIYFGEGSWLTVV.

The chain uses TRBV5-1 and TRBJ1-2; 7 nucleotides line up with TRBD1. The CDR3 loop spans 16 amino acids. Germline V gene sequence: CDR1 SGHRS, CDR2 YFSETQ. The V gene end was trimmed by 4 bases and the J gene end by 5 bases; junction bases not matched to a gene: 14. CDR3: CASSPGQYGGSYGYTF. CDR3 nucleotides: TGCGCCAGCAGCCCGGGACAGTATGGTGGGTCGTATGGCTACACCTTC.

This clonotype was detected only a few times. The V call is TRBV27, the J call TRBJ2-3; 9 bases are shared with TRBD2. With V trimmed by 2 bases and J by 9 bases, 9 bases remained unmatched. The CDR3 runs to 15 residues. From germline, CDR1 is MNHEY and CDR2 SMNVEV (reference sequence). The CDR3 sequence is CASSLTSGGLATQYF. CDR3 in DNA: TGTGCCAGCAGTTTAACATCCGGAGGACTAGCGACGCAGTATTTT.

The chain combines TRBV7-2 with TRBJ2-5; the D is unclear. The germline V gene encodes CDR1 SGHTA and CDR2 FQGNSA. There are 15 residues in the CDR3. Trimming left V 3 bases short and J 2 bases short, with 13 bases between. The CDR3 DNA sequence: TGTGCCAGCAGCTTTGTTTTCGGCGGTCAAGAGACCCAGTACTTC. Translating gives CASSFVFGGQETQYF.

This clonotype was seen only a few times. The chain joins TRBV15 to TRBJ2-6; 9 bases line up with TRBD2. CDR1 and CDR2 (germline): LNHNV, YYDKDF (reference sequence). V lost 3 bases and J lost 0; bases outside the gene matches: 6. The CDR3 contains 18 residues. The CDR3 sequence is CATSSTKRGASGANVLTF. The CDR3 DNA sequence: TGTGCCACCAGCAGCACTAAGCGGGGGGCCTCTGGGGCCAACGTCCTGACTTTC.

This chain links TRBV15 with TRBJ2-7; 9 bases are a match to TRBD2. The V segment lost 5 bases and the J segment 4 bases; nucleotides outside the gene matches: 9. The CDR3 has 15 amino acids. In germline, CDR1 is LNHNV, CDR2 YYDKDF (reference sequence). CDR3 bases: TGTGCCACCAGCGGAGGGACTAGCTTTGTTTACGAGCAGTACTTC. Its translation is CATSGGTSFVYEQYF.

This clonotype showed up just a few times. This chain connects TRBV20-1 to TRBJ2-4, with D possibly TRBD2 on 6 matching bases. The CDR3 spans 14 residues. The V gene lost 0 bases and the J gene lost 8 bases, with 14 bases spanning the gap. CDR1 is DFQATT, CDR2 SNEGSKA, per germline (reference sequence). The CDR3 protein is CSARDRWREDIQYF. The CDR3 nucleotides are TGCAGTGCTAGAGATAGGTGGAGGGAGGACATTCAGTACTTC.

The chain combines TRBV9 with TRBJ2-1; TRBD2 agrees at 8 bases. Germline CDR1 is SGDLS and CDR2 is YYNGEE. The CDR3 loop spans 15 amino acids. V trimming: 0 bases; J trimming: 3 bases; junction bases outside the gene matches: 2. The CDR3: CASSVELAVYNEQFF. The CDR3 DNA follows: TGTGCCAGCAGCGTAGAACTAGCGGTCTACAATGAGCAGTTCTTC.

The chain links TRBV20-1 to TRBJ2-3; the D gene is possibly TRBD1 (6 bases). Looked up from germline, CDR1 is DFQATT and CDR2 is SNEGSKA (reference sequence). V was trimmed by 6 bases and J by 10 bases, leaving 14 bases between them. The CDR3 totals 11 residues. Written as DNA, the CDR3 is TGCAGTGCGAGACAGGTTACAGCGCAGTATTTT. Protein: CSARQVTAQYF.